This is a list of T cell receptor beta chains from one sample in a study of T cells after posttransplantation cyclophosphamide. Some clones are missing from TCRdb's copy, which holds only in-frame ones; the method was immunoSEQ multiplex PCR. The table lists approximately 39,000 clones, with no singletons. The sequencing input was PBMCs. All receptors come from a man aged 50 or older in good health, CMV-negative, and a related stem cell transplant donor. Each CDR3 is given with its conserved first and last residue. D genes are given only for firm matches. Rows give clone size only sometimes, using once, few, many, or a class for an expanded clone.

cdr3_length	clone_size	d_call	v_call	j_call	cdr3_nt	cdr3_aa
14	many	NA	TRBV7-9	TRBJ2-7	TGTGCCAGCAGCGATTCGGGACACATCTACGAGCAGTACTTC	CASSDSGHIYEQYF
14	many	NA	TRBV6-5	TRBJ2-1	TGTGCCAGCTCTACGGGGATATTTGGGAATGAGCAGTTCTTC	CASSTGIFGNEQFF
17	many	NA	TRBV5-1	TRBJ1-2	TGCGCCAGCAGCCTGGACAGTCACGGAATGTCTAACTATGGCTACACCTTC	CASSLDSHGMSNYGYTF
16	many	TRBD1	TRBV7-2	TRBJ1-6	TGTGCCAGCACCTTCGCGGGACAGGGGGCTTATTCACCCCTCCACTTT	CASTFAGQGAYSPLHF
13	many	NA	TRBV27	TRBJ2-7	TGTGCCAGCAGTCGACTCCTCTCCTACGAGCAGTACTTC	CASSRLLSYEQYF
13	many	NA	TRBV19	TRBJ2-7	TGTGCCAGTAGCTTCGACGGGTCCTACGAGCAGTACTTC	CASSFDGSYEQYF
15	NA	NA	TRBV30	TRBJ2-3	TGTGCCCGGACCTCGGGAGCGGGCTTCACAGATACGCAGTATTTT	CARTSGAGFTDTQYF
15	many	NA	TRBV2	TRBJ1-4	TGTGCCAGCAGTGAAACCAGCGGGGGTTCGGGAAAACTGTTTTTT	CASSETSGGSGKLFF
15	many	TRBD1	TRBV5-4	TRBJ1-6	TGTGCCAGCAGCTTACGCAACAGGGGAGAATCACCCCTCCACTTT	CASSLRNRGESPLHF
19	many	TRBD2	TRBV4-1	TRBJ2-7	TGCGCCAGCAGCCAATCGGTCACTAGCGGGTATAAAAGCTCCTACGAGCAGTACTTC	CASSQSVTSGYKSSYEQYF
15	many	TRBD1	TRBV9	TRBJ1-4	TGTGCCAGCAGCGTAGAAGGGGGCGCAGTGGAAAAACTGTTTTTT	CASSVEGGAVEKLFF
14	many	NA	TRBV2	TRBJ1-2	TGTGCCAGCAGTGAAGGGGCAATTATCTATGGCTACACCTTC	CASSEGAIIYGYTF
15	many	NA	TRBV7-9	TRBJ2-6	TGTGCCAGCAGCCCCCCCCGCTCTGGGGCCAACGTCCTGACTTTC	CASSPPRSGANVLTF
14	many	TRBD1	TRBV7-9	TRBJ2-7	TGTGCCAGCAGCTCTCAGGGACAGTCCTACGAGCAGTACTTC	CASSSQGQSYEQYF
14	many	TRBD1	TRBV10-3	TRBJ1-2	TGTGCCATCAGTGGGTTAGGGACAGGGGATGGCTACACCTTC	CAISGLGTGDGYTF